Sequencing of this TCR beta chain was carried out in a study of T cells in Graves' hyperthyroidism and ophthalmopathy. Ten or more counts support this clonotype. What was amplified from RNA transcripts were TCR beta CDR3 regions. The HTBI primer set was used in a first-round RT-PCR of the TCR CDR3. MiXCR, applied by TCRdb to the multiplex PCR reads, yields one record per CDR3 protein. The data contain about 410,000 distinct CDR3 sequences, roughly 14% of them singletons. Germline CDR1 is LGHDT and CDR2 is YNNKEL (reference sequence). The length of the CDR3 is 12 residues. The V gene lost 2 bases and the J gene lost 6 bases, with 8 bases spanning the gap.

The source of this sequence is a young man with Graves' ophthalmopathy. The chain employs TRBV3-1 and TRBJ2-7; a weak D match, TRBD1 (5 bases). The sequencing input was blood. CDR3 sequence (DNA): TGTGCCAGCAGCCAAAAAGACAGCGAGCAGTACTTC. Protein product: CASSQKDSEQYF.